Listed below are T cell receptor beta chains from one sample, sequenced in a study of control samples from healthy donors and cancer patients. Produced via immunoSEQ multiplex PCR; TCRdb's table is partial and in-frame only. Here the sample spans 100,000 or so clones, approximately 90% being singletons. The specimen was blood. The receptors stem from a woman aged 18 to 35 in good health. CDR3s include the opening cysteine and the closing phenylalanine or tryptophan. The order of the fields is clone size, D gene, J gene, V gene, CDR3 protein, CDR3 DNA. A D gene is named only where the DNA matches it firmly. A row's size may be missing; if present it is once, few, many or a size class.

size: -
D: TRBD1
J: TRBJ2-2
V: TRBV25-1
CDR3: CASSDLGQGAGSGELFF
DNA: TGTGCCAGCAGTGACTTAGGACAGGGGGCGGGGTCCGGGGAGCTGTTTTTT

size: -
D: -
J: TRBJ2-7
V: TRBV2
CDR3: CASSVSYEQYF
DNA: TGTGCCAGCAGCGTTAGCTACGAGCAGTACTTC

size: -
D: TRBD1
J: TRBJ2-2
V: TRBV4-1
CDR3: CASSQLGTGRNTGELFF
DNA: TGCGCCAGCAGCCAACTCGGGACAGGACGGAACACCGGGGAGCTGTTTTTT

size: -
D: -
J: TRBJ2-1
V: TRBV19
CDR3: CASSALYNEQFF
DNA: TGTGCCAGTAGTGCTCTATACAATGAGCAGTTCTTC

size: -
D: -
J: TRBJ2-3
V: TRBV5-1
CDR3: CASSLESADREYF
DNA: TGCGCCAGCAGCTTGGAAAGTGCGGACCGGGAGTATTTT

size: -
D: -
J: TRBJ2-1
V: TRBV27
CDR3: CASSSLPTGYNEQFF
DNA: TGTGCCAGCAGTTCTCTTCCTACAGGGTACAATGAGCAGTTCTTC

size: once
D: -
J: TRBJ1-6
V: TRBV3-1/TRBV3-2
CDR3: CASGTVDSPLHF
DNA: TGTGCCAGCGGGACGGTGGATTCACCCCTCCACTTT

size: -
D: -
J: TRBJ1-1
V: TRBV11-3
CDR3: CASSLASPRHTEAFF
DNA: TGTGCCAGCAGCTTAGCGTCCCCGCGGCACACTGAAGCTTTCTTT

size: -
D: -
J: TRBJ1-2
V: TRBV11-2
CDR3: CASSLESAYGYTF
DNA: TGTGCCAGCAGCTTAGAGTCGGCCTATGGCTACACCTTC

size: once
D: TRBD1
J: TRBJ2-1
V: TRBV24-1
CDR3: CATGTGTAYNEQFF
DNA: TGTGCCACCGGTACCGGGACAGCATACAATGAGCAGTTCTTC

size: -
D: TRBD1
J: TRBJ2-1
V: TRBV12-3/TRBV12-4
CDR3: CASIKDRGGEQFF
DNA: TGTGCCAGCATTAAGGACAGGGGGGGTGAGCAGTTCTTC

size: once
D: -
J: TRBJ1-2
V: TRBV27
CDR3: CASSSPQGRDGYTF
DNA: TGTGCCAGCAGTTCACCACAGGGTAGGGATGGCTACACCTTC

size: once
D: TRBD1
J: TRBJ1-5
V: TRBV28
CDR3: CASSFGTAHNQPQHF
DNA: TGTGCCAGCAGTTTTGGGACAGCCCACAATCAGCCCCAGCATTTT

size: -
D: TRBD1
J: TRBJ2-1
V: TRBV7-9
CDR3: CASSSRDRGGYEQFF
DNA: TGTGCCAGCAGCTCCCGGGACAGGGGGGGTTATGAGCAGTTCTTC

size: -
D: TRBD1
J: TRBJ2-2
V: TRBV5-1
CDR3: CASSLGQGAAGELFF
DNA: TGCGCCAGCAGCTTGGGACAGGGGGCGGCCGGGGAGCTGTTTTTT

size: -
D: TRBD2
J: TRBJ2-7
V: TRBV11-2
CDR3: CASSLDLSSGGIYEQYF
DNA: TGTGCCAGCAGCTTAGATCTAAGTAGCGGGGGGATATACGAGCAGTACTTC

size: -
D: TRBD1
J: TRBJ2-7
V: TRBV6-5
CDR3: CASSPGQGKQYF
DNA: TGTGCCAGCAGTCCAGGACAGGGGAAGCAGTACTTC

size: -
D: -
J: TRBJ2-7
V: TRBV5-4
CDR3: CASSTGTSRSSYEQYF
DNA: TGTGCCAGCAGCACAGGGACTTCCCGGAGCTCCTACGAGCAGTACTTC

size: -
D: -
J: TRBJ1-1
V: TRBV18
CDR3: CASSVASGVAAFF
DNA: TGTGCCAGCTCAGTCGCTTCTGGGGTGGCCGCTTTCTTT

size: -
D: -
J: TRBJ2-6
V: TRBV27
CDR3: CASSLRQVSDISGANVLTF
DNA: TGTGCCAGCAGCCTCAGGCAAGTCTCTGACATCTCTGGGGCCAACGTCCTGACTTTC

size: few
D: -
J: TRBJ2-7
V: TRBV5-1
CDR3: CASSSLGHYYEQYF
DNA: TGCGCCAGCAGCTCCCTCGGACACTACTACGAGCAGTACTTC

size: -
D: TRBD1
J: TRBJ1-1
V: TRBV5-1
CDR3: CASSPGMDRGRTEAFF
DNA: TGCGCCAGCAGCCCGGGGATGGACAGGGGGCGAACTGAAGCTTTCTTT

size: once
D: -
J: TRBJ1-6
V: TRBV6-1
CDR3: CASSDSSGNNSPLHF
DNA: TGTGCCAGCAGTGACAGCTCGGGGAATAATTCACCCCTCCACTTT

size: -
D: TRBD2
J: TRBJ2-7
V: TRBV29-1
CDR3: CSAESGTSYEQYF
DNA: TGCAGCGCAGAGAGCGGGACCTCCTACGAGCAGTACTTC

size: -
D: TRBD2
J: TRBJ2-3
V: TRBV6-4
CDR3: CASSSGGATDTQYF
DNA: TGTGCCAGCAGTAGCGGGGGGGCCACAGATACGCAGTATTTT

size: -
D: -
J: TRBJ1-5
V: TRBV7-9
CDR3: CASSLGAGNNQPQHF
DNA: TGTGCCAGCAGCTTGGGGGCAGGGAACAATCAGCCCCAGCATTTT

size: -
D: TRBD2
J: TRBJ2-1
V: TRBV11-2
CDR3: CASSSSGGANEQFF
DNA: TGTGCCAGCAGCTCTAGCGGGGGGGCCAATGAGCAGTTCTTC

size: -
D: -
J: TRBJ2-7
V: TRBV5-6
CDR3: CASSLTVSYEQYF
DNA: TGTGCCAGCAGCCTGACAGTCTCCTACGAGCAGTACTTC

size: -
D: -
J: TRBJ1-4
V: TRBV2
CDR3: CASSEAVANEKLFF
DNA: TGTGCCAGCAGTGAGGCAGTCGCTAATGAAAAACTGTTTTTT

size: once
D: -
J: TRBJ2-1
V: TRBV25-1
CDR3: CASSVGDEQFF
DNA: TGTGCCAGCAGTGTAGGGGATGAGCAGTTCTTC

size: -
D: -
J: TRBJ1-1
V: TRBV5-1
CDR3: CASSLAREFEAFF
DNA: TGCGCCAGCAGCTTGGCTAGGGAGTTTGAAGCTTTCTTT

size: -
D: TRBD1
J: TRBJ1-1
V: TRBV7-2
CDR3: CASSHPGTGWAFF
DNA: TGTGCCAGCAGCCACCCCGGGACAGGGTGGGCTTTCTTT

size: -
D: TRBD1
J: TRBJ2-3
V: TRBV28
CDR3: CASSGPGQGSDTQYF
DNA: TGTGCCAGCAGCGGACCGGGACAGGGCTCAGATACGCAGTATTTT

size: -
D: TRBD2
J: TRBJ2-1
V: TRBV20-1
CDR3: CRGTSSNEQFF
DNA: TGCAGAGGGACTAGCTCCAATGAGCAGTTCTTC

size: -
D: -
J: TRBJ1-1
V: TRBV6-1
CDR3: CASSENLGNTEAFF
DNA: TGTGCCAGCAGTGAAAATTTGGGTAACACTGAAGCTTTCTTT

size: once
D: -
J: TRBJ1-1
V: TRBV12-5
CDR3: CASGLGDLDVRGAEAFF
DNA: TGTGCTAGTGGTTTGGGAGATCTGGACGTTCGTGGGGCTGAAGCTTTCTTT

size: -
D: TRBD1
J: TRBJ1-3
V: TRBV6-5
CDR3: CASTIQGASGNTIYF
DNA: TGTGCCAGCACCATTCAGGGGGCCTCTGGAAACACCATATATTTT

size: -
D: TRBD1
J: TRBJ2-7
V: TRBV29-1
CDR3: CSVKLGTGAEQYF
DNA: TGCAGCGTTAAATTAGGGACAGGAGCCGAGCAGTACTTC

size: few
D: -
J: TRBJ1-3
V: TRBV7-6
CDR3: CASTSTPDSFSGNTIYF
DNA: TGTGCCAGCACCTCTACTCCGGACAGTTTCTCTGGAAACACCATATATTTT

size: -
D: TRBD2
J: TRBJ2-1
V: TRBV29-1
CDR3: CSVEGSGTSGDQYNEQFF
DNA: TGCAGCGTTGAAGGATCCGGGACTAGCGGGGACCAATACAATGAGCAGTTCTTC

size: -
D: TRBD1
J: TRBJ2-2
V: TRBV2
CDR3: CASRGTGESGELFF
DNA: TGTGCCAGCAGGGGGACAGGGGAGTCCGGGGAGCTGTTTTTT

size: -
D: TRBD2
J: TRBJ2-3
V: TRBV13
CDR3: CASSRSETSVAGWDTQYF
DNA: TGTGCCAGCAGCCGAAGCGAGACTAGCGTAGCGGGTTGGGATACGCAGTATTTT

size: -
D: -
J: TRBJ1-1
V: TRBV9
CDR3: CASSVDLPRGETFF
DNA: TGTGCCAGCAGCGTAGATTTACCCCGGGGTGAGACTTTCTTT